The rows below give T cell receptor beta chains drawn from one sample of a study of PD-L1 blockade in urothelial cancer. The protocol was immunoSEQ multiplex PCR, while the TCRdb copy is restricted to in-frame clones and leaves out a portion. The sample lists 83,000 or so clones, less than 85% occurring once. The sequencing here drew on PBMCs, taken around atezolizumab (anti-PD-L1) treatment. These receptors all stem from a man aged 70-80 years with urothelial cancer. Each CDR3 is given with its conserved first and last residue. The D gene is left open where the match is weak. The size field is filled for only some rows; it gives once, few, many or a size class.

V,J,size,D,DNA,CDR3
TRBV15,TRBJ2-3,.,.,TGTGCCACCAGCAGAGATAGGCAGGGGAAAGATACGCAGTATTTT,CATSRDRQGKDTQYF
TRBV27,TRBJ1-1,.,TRBD1,TGTGCCAGCAGAACACAGGGGCGGTGGACTGAAGCTTTCTTT,CASRTQGRWTEAFF
TRBV5-1,TRBJ1-1,few,.,TGCGCCAGCAGCTTGCATGACCTAGTTGACACTGAAGCTTTCTTT,CASSLHDLVDTEAFF
TRBV9,TRBJ2-1,.,TRBD1,TGTGCCAGCAGCGTCCCCCCACCTCCGGGACAGGGAGACCTTATCAATGAGCAGTTCTTC,CASSVPPPPGQGDLINEQFF
TRBV7-9,TRBJ1-6,few,.,TGTGCCAGCAGCCTCGGACAGACGAATTCACCCCTCCACTTT,CASSLGQTNSPLHF
TRBV5-4,TRBJ2-7,.,TRBD1,TGTGCCAGCAGCCCAGTTACCGGGACAGGGGGCTACGAGCAGTACTTC,CASSPVTGTGGYEQYF
TRBV29-1,TRBJ2-1,.,TRBD1,TGCAGCGTCCGGGACAGGGACTACAATGAGCAGTTCTTC,CSVRDRDYNEQFF
TRBV5-1,TRBJ2-7,.,TRBD1,TGCGCCAGCAGCTTGGTGACAGGGAGCTCCTACGAGCAGTACTTC,CASSLVTGSSYEQYF
TRBV5-4,TRBJ1-2,.,TRBD1,TGTGCCAGCAGCCGAACAGGGGACTATGGCTACACCTTC,CASSRTGDYGYTF
TRBV18,TRBJ2-5,.,TRBD1,TGTGCCAGCTCACGAAACAGGGGGCGCGAAGAGACCCAGTACTTC,CASSRNRGREETQYF
TRBV6-1,TRBJ2-7,.,.,TGTGCCAGCAGTGCACCACCGGAGTACGAGCAGTACTTC,CASSAPPEYEQYF
TRBV25-1,TRBJ2-4,.,.,TGTGCCAGCAGTGAACGGGGGACCACCGACAAAAACATTCAGTACTTC,CASSERGTTDKNIQYF
TRBV5-1,TRBJ1-1,.,.,TGCGCCAGCAGATCCGAGCCGGTGAACACTGAAGCTTTCTTT,CASRSEPVNTEAFF
TRBV7-9,TRBJ1-1,.,.,TGTGCCAGCAGCCCCCTGACAGGAGAGTACACTGAAGCTTTCTTT,CASSPLTGEYTEAFF
TRBV27,TRBJ1-6,.,.,TGTGCCAGCAGTTTACAGGGACAAAATTCACCCCTCCACTTT,CASSLQGQNSPLHF
TRBV2,TRBJ2-7,.,.,TGTGCCAGCGAGATTAGCAGGGGTCGGAGGGAGCAGTACTTC,CASEISRGRREQYF
TRBV19,TRBJ2-5,few,TRBD1,TGTGCCAGTAGTATCAATCATGGACAGGGTAAAGAGACCCAGTACTTC,CASSINHGQGKETQYF
TRBV6-5,TRBJ2-5,.,TRBD2,TGTGCCAGTAAAGGGAGGGGAGGCGAGACCCAGTACTTC,CASKGRGGETQYF
TRBV18,TRBJ2-7,.,TRBD2,TGTGCCAGCTCATCACTAGCGGGAGCCACCTACGAGCAGTACTTC,CASSSLAGATYEQYF
TRBV5-5,TRBJ2-5,.,TRBD2,TGTGCCAGCAGCCGTTCCCTAGCGGGGGGTCGGCCAGAGACCCAGTACTTC,CASSRSLAGGRPETQYF
TRBV18,TRBJ2-1,.,TRBD2,TGTGCCAGCTCCCGAAGGACTAGCGGGGGGGCGGGTTCGTCCAATGAGCAGTTCTTC,CASSRRTSGGAGSSNEQFF
TRBV7-8,TRBJ2-7,.,TRBD2,TGTGCCAGCAGCTTAGTGGCGGGAGCCTACGAGCAGTACTTC,CASSLVAGAYEQYF
TRBV5-1,TRBJ2-1,.,TRBD2,TGCGCCAGCAGCTTGGCTCCGTCGGGGGGGCCGCGCGAGCAGTTCTTC,CASSLAPSGGPREQFF
TRBV18,TRBJ2-5,.,.,TGTGCCAGCTCACCACAGGCGGTTAGGGGAGAGACCCAGTACTTC,CASSPQAVRGETQYF
TRBV7-6,TRBJ1-4,.,.,TGTGCCAGCAGCTTAGTACAGGGTGAAAAACTGTTTTTT,CASSLVQGEKLFF
TRBV12-5,TRBJ2-2,few,.,TGTGCTAGTGGTCCCCCCGGGTTCAACACCGGGGAGCTGTTTTTT,CASGPPGFNTGELFF
TRBV7-9,TRBJ2-5,once,.,TGTGCCAGCAGCTTGGACAGTCAAGAGACCCAGTACTTC,CASSLDSQETQYF
TRBV19,TRBJ1-5,.,.,TGTGCCAGTAGCGGGCGGGAGGGAAGGAATCAGCCCCAGCATTTT,CASSGREGRNQPQHF
TRBV9,TRBJ2-3,.,TRBD2,TGTGCCAGCCAGGCTAGCGGACCCAGTAGCACAGATACGCAGTATTTT,CASQASGPSSTDTQYF
TRBV5-6,TRBJ2-3,.,TRBD1,TGTGCCAGCAGCTTGCTACAGGGGAGAGGAGATACGCAGTATTTT,CASSLLQGRGDTQYF
TRBV6-5,TRBJ2-3,.,TRBD1,TGTGCCAGCCGGGACAGGCCCACAGATACGCAGTATTTT,CASRDRPTDTQYF
TRBV21-1,TRBJ1-1,.,.,TGTGCCAGCAGCACGGAGGACAGGGTGATGAACACTGAAGCTTTCTTT,CASSTEDRVMNTEAFF
TRBV5-1,TRBJ1-6,few,TRBD1,TGCGCCAGCAGCCCGGGACAGAACCATTCACCCCTCCACTTT,CASSPGQNHSPLHF
TRBV28,TRBJ1-6,many,TRBD1,TGTGCCAGCAGGGGACAGGGGGATTCACCCCTCCACTTT,CASRGQGDSPLHF
TRBV18,TRBJ2-2,.,TRBD1,TGTGCCAGCTCACCAGGACAGGGATCCACCGGGGAGCTGTTTTTT,CASSPGQGSTGELFF
TRBV5-1,TRBJ2-5,.,TRBD1,TGCGCCAGCAGCCATGGGACAGGGGGAAAAGAGACCCAGTACTTC,CASSHGTGGKETQYF
TRBV9,TRBJ1-3,.,.,TGTGCCAGCAGCGTAGAAAGAGGGACCATATATTTT,CASSVERGTIYF
TRBV19,TRBJ1-1,.,TRBD1,TGTGCCAGTATGGCTGGGACAGGGGGCCTGGGGACTGAAGCTTTCTTT,CASMAGTGGLGTEAFF
TRBV7-9,TRBJ1-1,.,.,TGTGCCAGCAGCTACCAGGGGCAGGGGTCCGAAGCTTTCTTT,CASSYQGQGSEAFF
TRBV5-1,TRBJ2-3,.,TRBD2,TGCGCCAGCAGCACCGGACTAGTTAGGGCAGATACGCAGTATTTT,CASSTGLVRADTQYF
TRBV2,TRBJ2-1,.,TRBD2,TGTGCCAGCAGCCTCCAGGCCCCGGGACTAGCGGGAGAGCAGTTCTTC,CASSLQAPGLAGEQFF
TRBV27,TRBJ1-2,.,.,TGTGCCAGCAGTTTATCGAGAGCGGCTGGCTACACCTTC,CASSLSRAAGYTF
TRBV11-2,TRBJ1-6,.,.,TGTGCCAGCAGCTCCTTATATAATTCACCCCTCCACTTT,CASSSLYNSPLHF
TRBV2,TRBJ2-2,.,TRBD1,TGTGCCAGCAGTGTTGAGGGGGCGGCCAACACCGGGGAGCTGTTTTTT,CASSVEGAANTGELFF
TRBV5-4,TRBJ2-7,.,TRBD2,TGTGCCAGCAGCTTGGCCGTAGCGGGGGGCAGTTACGAGCAGTACTTC,CASSLAVAGGSYEQYF
TRBV7-9,TRBJ2-4,.,.,TGTGCCAGCAGCACAGGGTTAGCCAAAAACATTCAGTACTTC,CASSTGLAKNIQYF
TRBV5-1,TRBJ2-3,.,.,TGCGCCAGCAGCTTGTCGGTCACAGATACGCAGTATTTT,CASSLSVTDTQYF
TRBV5-6,TRBJ2-5,once,.,TGTGCCAGCAGCCGTAAAGAGACCCAGTACTTC,CASSRKETQYF
TRBV10-3,TRBJ1-2,.,TRBD1,TGTGCCATCAGCCTTCAACAGGGGAACTATGGCTACACCTTC,CAISLQQGNYGYTF
TRBV9,TRBJ2-1,.,TRBD2,TGTGCCAGCAGCTGGGGACTAGCGGGAGTAAATGAGCAGTTCTTC,CASSWGLAGVNEQFF
TRBV5-6,TRBJ1-1,.,TRBD1,TGTGCCAGCAGCTTGGGGTCAGGGGGTTACACTGAAGCTTTCTTT,CASSLGSGGYTEAFF